This T cell receptor (beta chain) was profiled in a study of a mutant IDH1 vaccine in newly diagnosed glioma (dated by TCRdb to 2020 to 2022). Turning to the overall study: Vaccination started 4-6 weeks after radiotherapy alone, or was given together with temozolomide cycles in the groups whose treatment included chemotherapy. Of the 30 or so patients who were treated, approximately 60% were male and about 40% were female, and the mean age was about 40 years. Before enrollment, most patients had been given radiochemotherapy with temozolomide as standard therapy, while the rest had received either radiotherapy alone or temozolomide alone. Visit V12 was the week-35 safety follow-up and visit V13 was the week-47 end of study. Peripheral blood was drawn at six visits: V03 (baseline), V05, V07, V10, V12 and V13. For exploratory analyses, longitudinal TCRB deep sequencing was carried out in some 25 treated patients wherever samples were available. What the study reported, not specific to this receptor: Across multiple MHC alleles, vaccine-induced immune responses were seen in nearly 95% of patients. The authors noted that analyses of patient blood samples could not be reproduced because of sample limitations. Pseudoprogression appeared unrelated to alterations in the top peripheral T cell clonotypes detected by TCRB sequencing. Availability determined which PBMC samples were chosen for TCRB deep sequencing.

The library was produced with the immunoSEQ multiplex PCR assay. Rearranged TCR beta chain sequences were amplified with the hsTCRB Kit following the manufacturer's protocol. Sequencing of TCRB libraries was carried out on an Illumina MiSeq. The authors' analysis ran thus. The proprietary platform of the kit vendor was used for demultiplexing, trimming and gene mapping. TCRdb mirrors the immuneACCESS table, restricted to in-frame sequences. Some clones are absent from its copies; in checked studies, under half trace to an unresolved V gene, and the reason for the others is unknown. V, J and clone size reflect that table, while D and trimming were determined from the DNA. The sample data list about 47,000 clones, and around 90% of these were observed just once. The ten top clones hold 5% to 7% of the sample. Cut back by 6 bases and 1 base, the V and J ends lie 9 bases apart. The germline V gene provides CDR1 MGHDK and CDR2 SYGVNS. From its cysteine to its phenylalanine, the CDR3 spans 13 amino acids. Only the CDR3 DNA is retained, 39 bases long and in frame from the first base.

As to this clone: Its antigen target is currently unknown. There are no base qualities to consult, and no much larger clone falls within one base.

Sample time point, as interpreted from the label and publication: week 35, safety follow-up. Every vaccine dose consisted of 300 ug of a 20-mer mutant IDH1 peptide in Montanide, administered subcutaneously together with topical imiquimod. Across visits V03 through V10, patients got a total of eight vaccinations, given in weeks 1, 3, 5, 7, 11, 15, 19 and 23. Donors had newly diagnosed WHO grade 3 or 4 IDH1-mutant astrocytomas with loss of nuclear ATRX. The samples were drawn from NOA16, a multicentre, single-arm, open-label phase I trial in Germany that tested a mutant IDH1 peptide vaccine in humans for the first time. Genomic DNA for TCRB sequencing was extracted from EDTA blood using the DNeasy Blood and Tissue Kit.

This material consisted of PBMCs, taken from a glioma patient whose treatment included an IDH1 peptide vaccine. The receptor was isolated from a woman aged 40 to 55 with glioma. The chain uses TRBV25-1 and TRBJ1-1, with a tentative D gene TRBD1 over 5 matching bases. CDR3 reads: CASRVTGNTEAFF. The sequenced DNA is TGTGCCAGCAGGGTTACAGGGAACACTGAAGCTTTCTTT.